These T cell receptor beta chains were read from a single sample in a study of yellow fever vaccine responses in identical twins. A single record per CDR3 protein comes from TCRdb applying MiXCR to the RT-PCR reads. The sample has some 5,900 distinct CDR3 sequences; about 76% are singletons. This specimen consisted of T cells from blood (PBMCs), unsorted or a sorted subset (not recorded which), obtained before or after yellow fever vaccination (not recorded which). The receptors come from a young woman who received the yellow fever vaccine. Each CDR3 is given with its conserved first and last residue. A D gene is named only where the DNA matches it firmly. Clone size appears in some rows only: once, few, many, or a class for an expanded clone.

v_gene	d_gene	j_gene	abundance	CDR3aa	CDR3nt
TRBV5-6	.	TRBJ2-5	.	CASSHRDLQETQYF	TGTGCCAGCAGCCACCGGGACTTACAAGAGACCCAGTACTTC
TRBV15	TRBD1	TRBJ2-5	.	CATSRGQGAAETQYF	TGTGCCACCAGCAGAGGGCAGGGGGCCGCAGAGACCCAGTACTTC
TRBV29-1	TRBD1	TRBJ1-2	once	CSVDEGKGAYGYTF	TGCAGCGTTGACGAGGGTAAGGGGGCCTATGGCTACACCTTC
TRBV28	TRBD2	TRBJ2-3	.	CASGRGGNAPDTQYF	TGTGCCAGCGGACGGGGAGGGAACGCCCCAGATACGCAGTATTTT
TRBV5-1	TRBD1	TRBJ1-1	.	CASSLADRGTEAFF	TGCGCCAGCAGCTTGGCCGACAGGGGAACTGAAGCTTTCTTT
TRBV29-1	TRBD1	TRBJ1-4	.	CSVATGAGEKLFF	TGCAGCGTAGCAACAGGGGCTGGTGAAAAACTGTTTTTT
TRBV3-1	.	TRBJ1-1	.	CASRQSDHVTEAFF	TGTGCCAGCAGGCAAAGCGACCACGTCACTGAAGCTTTCTTT
TRBV7-7	.	TRBJ2-1	.	CASSSQEGRVNEQFF	TGTGCCAGCAGCTCACAAGAGGGGCGGGTGAATGAGCAGTTCTTC
TRBV15	TRBD1	TRBJ1-4	.	CATSKQGAVEKLFF	TGTGCCACCAGCAAACAGGGGGCCGTTGAAAAACTGTTTTTT
TRBV4-1	TRBD1	TRBJ1-2	.	CASSQGWTGADYGYTF	TGCGCCAGCAGCCAAGGCTGGACAGGGGCAGACTATGGCTACACCTTC
TRBV11-1	TRBD2	TRBJ2-2	.	CASSRTGGAKAGELFF	TGTGCCAGCAGCCGGACGGGGGGGGCGAAGGCCGGGGAGCTGTTTTTT
TRBV18	.	TRBJ2-1	.	CASSLGTVTNNEQFF	TGTGCCAGCTCATTAGGGACCGTAACGAACAATGAGCAGTTCTTC
TRBV2	.	TRBJ1-4	.	CASRAAPNEKLFF	TGTGCCAGCCGGGCAGCGCCTAATGAAAAACTGTTTTTT
TRBV5-6	TRBD1	TRBJ1-1	few	CASSSGTDTEAFF	TGTGCCAGCAGCTCCGGGACAGATACTGAAGCTTTCTTT
TRBV6-1	TRBD2	TRBJ2-1	.	CASIMGLAGGMGSDEQFF	TGTGCCAGCATCATGGGACTAGCGGGAGGTATGGGGTCCGATGAGCAGTTCTTC
TRBV18	.	TRBJ1-1	.	CASSPRQGNTEAFF	TGTGCCAGCTCACCACGGCAGGGGAACACTGAAGCTTTCTTT
TRBV13	.	TRBJ2-5	once	CASTFGETQYF	TGTGCCAGCACTTTCGGGGAGACCCAGTACTTC
TRBV29-1	TRBD1	TRBJ1-2	.	CSVTSTGWGGYTF	TGCAGCGTTACTTCGACAGGGTGGGGTGGCTACACCTTC
TRBV6-5	.	TRBJ1-1	.	CASSYGGPNTEAFF	TGTGCCAGCAGTTATGGGGGTCCGAACACTGAAGCTTTCTTT
TRBV18	.	TRBJ2-5	.	CASSIGSETQYF	TGTGCCAGCTCAATCGGGTCAGAGACCCAGTACTTC
TRBV5-5	.	TRBJ2-2	.	CASSLAVASGELFF	TGTGCCAGCAGCTTGGCTGTTGCATCCGGGGAGCTGTTTTTT
TRBV29-1	.	TRBJ2-1	.	CSSSDSWGGNEQFF	TGCAGCTCCTCCGATTCGTGGGGAGGCAATGAGCAGTTCTTC
TRBV7-6	.	TRBJ2-3	.	CASSSSTGGTDTQYF	TGTGCCAGCAGCTCCTCAACCGGGGGCACAGATACGCAGTATTTT
TRBV5-1	.	TRBJ2-1	.	CASSFDQGRANEQFF	TGCGCCAGCAGCTTTGATCAGGGTCGTGCAAATGAGCAGTTCTTC
TRBV7-9	.	TRBJ1-4	.	CASSRQATNEKLFF	TGTGCCAGCAGCCGACAGGCAACTAATGAAAAACTGTTTTTT
TRBV28	.	TRBJ2-2	.	CASSWDRGELFF	TGTGCCAGCAGCTGGGACCGCGGGGAGCTGTTTTTT
TRBV12-3/TRBV12-4	.	TRBJ2-7	.	CASNFGGADSYEQYF	TGTGCCAGCAACTTCGGGGGCGCAGACTCCTACGAGCAGTACTTC
TRBV4-1	TRBD1	TRBJ1-5	.	CASSQETGTGGQPQHF	TGCGCCAGCAGCCAAGAAACCGGGACAGGGGGTCAGCCCCAGCATTTT
TRBV14	TRBD1	TRBJ1-2	.	CASSQGTGGVYGYTF	TGTGCCAGCAGCCAAGGAACAGGGGGGGTTTATGGCTACACCTTC
TRBV7-9	.	TRBJ2-5	.	CASSPTSRESRETQYF	TGTGCCAGCAGCCCGACCTCCCGGGAGTCAAGGGAGACCCAGTACTTC
TRBV15	.	TRBJ2-1	.	CATSRGWQGSYNEQFF	TGTGCCACCAGCAGAGGGTGGCAGGGGTCTTACAATGAGCAGTTCTTC
TRBV24-1	.	TRBJ2-1	.	CATSDPGENRFF	TGTGCCACCAGTGATCCCGGAGAAAATCGGTTCTTC
TRBV2	TRBD1	TRBJ1-5	.	CASSGGQGFQPQHF	TGTGCCAGCAGTGGGGGACAGGGTTTTCAGCCCCAGCATTTT
TRBV18	.	TRBJ2-1	.	CASSPGVEQFF	TGTGCCAGCTCACCAGGGGTAGAGCAGTTCTTC
TRBV11-2	.	TRBJ2-5	.	CASSLVNREETQYF	TGTGCCAGCAGCTTAGTGAACAGGGAAGAGACCCAGTACTTC
TRBV10-1	.	TRBJ2-3	.	CASSPGLASDTQYF	TGCGCCAGCAGCCCCGGGCTAGCTTCGGATACGCAGTATTTT
TRBV4-1	TRBD1	TRBJ2-1	few	CASSLYRGLSSYNEQFF	TGCGCCAGCAGCCTCTACAGGGGCCTGAGCTCCTACAATGAGCAGTTCTTC
TRBV5-6	.	TRBJ2-1	.	CASSLWGAYNEQFF	TGTGCCAGCAGCTTGTGGGGGGCCTACAATGAGCAGTTCTTC
TRBV19	TRBD2	TRBJ2-1	.	CASSLSLAGGGDEQFF	TGTGCCAGTAGCCTATCCCTAGCGGGAGGTGGTGATGAGCAGTTCTTC
TRBV4-2	.	TRBJ2-1	.	CASSNSGSSYNEQFF	TGTGCCAGCAGCAATAGCGGTAGCTCCTACAATGAGCAGTTCTTC
TRBV29-1	.	TRBJ2-3	.	CSVAPLWSSTDTQYF	TGCAGCGTCGCCCCACTCTGGTCTAGCACAGATACGCAGTATTTT
TRBV18	.	TRBJ1-6	.	CASSPGLRGSPLHF	TGTGCCAGCTCACCAGGTTTGCGGGGATCACCCCTCCACTTT
TRBV7-6	.	TRBJ1-6	.	CASTLTGQPDSPLHF	TGTGCCAGCACCCTGACCGGACAGCCTGATTCACCCCTCCACTTT
TRBV12-5	TRBD1	TRBJ2-1	.	CASGLGQGNTYNEQFF	TGTGCTAGTGGTTTGGGACAGGGCAACACCTACAATGAGCAGTTCTTC
TRBV11-1	TRBD2	TRBJ2-5	.	CASSPNSGGETQYF	TGTGCCAGCAGCCCTAATTCGGGGGGAGAGACCCAGTACTTC
TRBV6-2/TRBV6-3	TRBD1	TRBJ2-7	.	CASSYRTDRTCYEQYF	TGTGCCAGCAGTTACCGGACGGACAGGACTTGCTACGAGCAGTACTTC
TRBV29-1	.	TRBJ1-1	.	CSVGELNTEAFF	TGCAGCGTTGGGGAGTTGAACACTGAAGCTTTCTTT
TRBV24-1	.	TRBJ2-3	.	CATSEGAVDTQYF	TGTGCCACCAGTGAGGGAGCGGTCGATACGCAGTATTTT
TRBV5-1	TRBD2	TRBJ2-1	.	CASSSGGSGYNEQFF	TGCGCCAGCAGCTCGGGCGGGAGTGGCTACAATGAGCAGTTCTTC
TRBV11-1	TRBD1	TRBJ2-7	.	CASSRPWGGDRGHEQYF	TGTGCCAGCAGCCGACCCTGGGGTGGGGACAGGGGTCACGAGCAGTACTTC
TRBV5-6	TRBD2	TRBJ2-2	.	CASSHLTSEFANTGELFF	TGTGCCAGCAGCCATTTGACTAGCGAGTTCGCGAACACCGGGGAGCTGTTTTTT
TRBV27	.	TRBJ2-7	.	CASSLSAGDYEQYF	TGTGCCAGCAGTTTATCGGCAGGGGACTACGAGCAGTACTTC
TRBV2	.	TRBJ1-2	.	CASRATGSYGYTF	TGTGCCAGCAGAGCTACAGGGAGCTATGGCTACACCTTC